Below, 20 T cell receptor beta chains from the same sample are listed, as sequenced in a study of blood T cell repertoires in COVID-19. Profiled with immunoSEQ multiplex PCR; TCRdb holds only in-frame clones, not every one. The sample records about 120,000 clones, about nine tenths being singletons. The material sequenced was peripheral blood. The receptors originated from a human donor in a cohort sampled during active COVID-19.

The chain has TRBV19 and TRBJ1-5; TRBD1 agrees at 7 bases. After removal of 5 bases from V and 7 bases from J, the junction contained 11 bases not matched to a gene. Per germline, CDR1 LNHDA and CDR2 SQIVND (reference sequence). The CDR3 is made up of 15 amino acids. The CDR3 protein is CASSRLDRLNQPQHF. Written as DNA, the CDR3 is TGTGCCAGTAGTCGTCTGGACAGGCTCAACCAGCCCCAGCATTTT.

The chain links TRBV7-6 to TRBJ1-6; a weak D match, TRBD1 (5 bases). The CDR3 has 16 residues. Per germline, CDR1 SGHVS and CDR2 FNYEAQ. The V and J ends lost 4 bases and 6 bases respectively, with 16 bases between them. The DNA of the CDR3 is TGTGCCAGCAGCTCCAGAACAGGTGCCTTTAATTCACCCCTCCACTTT. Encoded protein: CASSSRTGAFNSPLHF. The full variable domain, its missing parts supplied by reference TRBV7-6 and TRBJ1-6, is GAGVSQSPRYKVTKRGQDVALRCDPISGHVSLYWYRQALGQGPEFLTYFNYEAQQDKSGLPNDRFSAERPEGSISTLTIQRTEQRDSAMYRCASSSRTGAFNSPLHFGNGTRLTVT.

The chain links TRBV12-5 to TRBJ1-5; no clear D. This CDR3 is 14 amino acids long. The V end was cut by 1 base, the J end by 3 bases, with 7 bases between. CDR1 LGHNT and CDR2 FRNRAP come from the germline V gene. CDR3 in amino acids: CASGLGRHNQPQHF. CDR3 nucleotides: TGTGCTAGTGGTTTGGGGCGGCACAATCAGCCCCAGCATTTT.

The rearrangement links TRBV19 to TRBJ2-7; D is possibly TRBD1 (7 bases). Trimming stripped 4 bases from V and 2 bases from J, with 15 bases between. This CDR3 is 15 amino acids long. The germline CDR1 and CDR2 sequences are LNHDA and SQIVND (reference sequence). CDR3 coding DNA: TGTGCCAGTAGTACTCAGGGGGGTAACGCCTACGAGCAGTACTTC. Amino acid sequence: CASSTQGGNAYEQYF.

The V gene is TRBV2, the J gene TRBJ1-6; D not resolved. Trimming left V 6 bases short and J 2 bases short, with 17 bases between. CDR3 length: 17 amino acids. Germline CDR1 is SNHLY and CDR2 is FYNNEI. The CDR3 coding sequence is TGTGCCAGCAGAGGGTTGGAGGGCCAACCCTATAATTCACCCCTCCACTTT. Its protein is CASRGLEGQPYNSPLHF.

The CDR3 sequence: CASSTTGWGYTF. CDR3 nucleotide sequence: TGTGCCAGCAGTACCACAGGGTGGGGCTACACCTTC. The gene calls are TRBV28 and TRBJ1-2; weak D call: TRBD1 (6 bases). V lost 5 bases, J lost 8 bases, and 12 bases lay in between. Germline CDR1 and CDR2: MDHEN and SYDVKM. The CDR3 has 12 residues.

The CDR3 spells CASRPSGLAGGPHNEQFF. The CDR3 DNA follows: TGTGCCAGCAGACCTAGCGGACTAGCGGGAGGGCCGCACAATGAGCAGTTCTTC. The chain employs TRBV13 and TRBJ2-1; 15 bases agree with TRBD2. Trimming removed 6 bases from V and 5 bases from J; junction bases left unmatched: 11. Germline V gives CDR1 PRHDT, CDR2 FYEKMQ (reference sequence). The CDR3 has 18 residues.

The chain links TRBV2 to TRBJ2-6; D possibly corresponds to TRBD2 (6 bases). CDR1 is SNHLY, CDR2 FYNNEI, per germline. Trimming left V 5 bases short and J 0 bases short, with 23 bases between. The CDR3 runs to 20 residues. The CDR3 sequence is CASSFPPWTTEISGANVLTF. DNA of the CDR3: TGTGCCAGCAGTTTTCCCCCTTGGACTACCGAGATCTCTGGGGCCAACGTCCTGACTTTC.

The CDR3 DNA follows: TGTGCCAGCAGTACGACAGGGGGAACTGAAGCTTTCTTT. It yields the protein CASSTTGGTEAFF. The rearrangement joins TRBV7-9 to TRBJ1-1; 9 bases are a match to TRBD1. V shed 6 bases and J 5 bases; nucleotides not matched to a gene: 4. The CDR3 is 13 residues long. Germline values: CDR1 SEHNR, CDR2 FQNEAQ (reference sequence).

Here the CDR3 DNA reads TGTGCCAGCAGCTTAAGGACGGGGGGCGCGGTGGACGAGCAGTACTTC. Protein sequence: CASSLRTGGAVDEQYF. This chain connects TRBV5-6 to TRBJ2-7; weak D call: TRBD2 (7 bases). The CDR3 is 16 amino acids. Germline V lookup: CDR1 SGHDT, CDR2 YYEEEE. V was cut by 2 bases and J by 5 bases, with 20 bases left in between.

DNA for the CDR3: TGTGCCAGCAGCTTAGAAGGGACTAGCGGGGGGAGCTCCTACAATGAGCAGTTCTTC. Residues: CASSLEGTSGGSSYNEQFF. The rearrangement uses TRBV7-6 and TRBJ2-1; 15 bases agree with TRBD2. The V gene end was trimmed by 1 base and the J gene end by 0 bases; junction bases not matched to a gene: 4. Per germline, CDR1 SGHVS and CDR2 FNYEAQ. This CDR3 has 19 residues.

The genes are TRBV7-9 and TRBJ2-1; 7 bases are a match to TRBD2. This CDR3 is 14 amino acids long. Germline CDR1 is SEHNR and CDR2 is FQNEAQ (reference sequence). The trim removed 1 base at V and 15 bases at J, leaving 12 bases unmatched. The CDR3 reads CASSLDGWSGIPFF. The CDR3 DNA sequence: TGTGCCAGCAGCTTAGACGGCTGGAGCGGGATCCCGTTCTTC. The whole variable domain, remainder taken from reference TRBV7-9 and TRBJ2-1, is DTGVSQNPRHKITKRGQNVTFRCDPISEHNRLYWYRQTLGQGPEFLTYFQNEAQLEKSRLLSDRFSAERPKGSFSTLEIQRTEQGDSAMYLCASSLDGWSGIPFFGPGTRLTVL.

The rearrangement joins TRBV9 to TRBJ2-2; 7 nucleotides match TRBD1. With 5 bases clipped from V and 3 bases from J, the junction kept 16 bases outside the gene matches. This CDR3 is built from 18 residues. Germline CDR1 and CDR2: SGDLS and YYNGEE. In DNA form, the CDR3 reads TGTGCCAGCAGACACCCCCAAGGACAGGCGCGGGACACCGGGGAGCTGTTTTTT. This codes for CASRHPQGQARDTGELFF.

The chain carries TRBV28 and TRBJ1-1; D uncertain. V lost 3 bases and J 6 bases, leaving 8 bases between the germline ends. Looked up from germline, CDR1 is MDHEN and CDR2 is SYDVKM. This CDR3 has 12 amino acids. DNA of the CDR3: TGTGCCAGCAGTTTTCGGGAGGCTGAAGCTTTCTTT. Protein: CASSFREAEAFF.

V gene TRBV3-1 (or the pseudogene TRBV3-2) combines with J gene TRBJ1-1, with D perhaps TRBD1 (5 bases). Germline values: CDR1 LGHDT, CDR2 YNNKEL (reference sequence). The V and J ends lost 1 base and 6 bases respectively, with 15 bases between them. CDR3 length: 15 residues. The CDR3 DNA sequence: TGTGCCAGCAGCCAAGTAAGGTCCAGGGCGTCTGAAGCTTTCTTT. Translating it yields CASSQVRSRASEAFF.

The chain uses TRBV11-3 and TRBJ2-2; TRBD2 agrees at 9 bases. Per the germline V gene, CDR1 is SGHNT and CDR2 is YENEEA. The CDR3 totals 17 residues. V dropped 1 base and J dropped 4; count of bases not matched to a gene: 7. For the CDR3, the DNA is TGTGCCAGCAGCTTAGGGGCACTAGCGGGTTCCACCGGGGAGCTGTTTTTT. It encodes CASSLGALAGSTGELFF.

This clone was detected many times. This CDR3 reads CASSQPGLQETQYF. CDR3 coding DNA: TGCGCCAGCAGCCAGCCGGGACTCCAAGAGACCCAGTACTTC. The rearrangement joins TRBV5-1 to TRBJ2-5; maybe TRBD2 (6 bases). With 4 bases removed from V and 1 base from J, the gap between germline ends came to 11 bases. CDR1 and CDR2 (germline): SGHRS, YFSETQ. The CDR3 runs 14 residues.

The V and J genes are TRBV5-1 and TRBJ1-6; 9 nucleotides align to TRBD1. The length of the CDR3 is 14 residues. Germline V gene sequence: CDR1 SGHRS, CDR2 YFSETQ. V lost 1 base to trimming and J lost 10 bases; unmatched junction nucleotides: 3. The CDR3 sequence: CASSLRDRESPLHF. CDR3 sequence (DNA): TGCGCCAGCAGCTTGAGGGACAGGGAATCACCCCTCCACTTT. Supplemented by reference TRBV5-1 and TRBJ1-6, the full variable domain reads KAGVTQTPRYLIKTRGQQVTLSCSPISGHRSVSWYQQTPGQGLQFLFEYFSETQRNKGNFPGRFSGRQFSNSRSEMNVSTLELGDSALYLCASSLRDRESPLHFGNGTRLTVT.

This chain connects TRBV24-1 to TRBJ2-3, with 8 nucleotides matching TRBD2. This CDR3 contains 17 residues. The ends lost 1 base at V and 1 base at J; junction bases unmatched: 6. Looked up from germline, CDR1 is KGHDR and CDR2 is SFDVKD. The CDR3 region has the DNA TGTGCCACCAGTGATTTTAATAGCGGGACCCGCACAGATACGCAGTATTTT. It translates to CATSDFNSGTRTDTQYF.

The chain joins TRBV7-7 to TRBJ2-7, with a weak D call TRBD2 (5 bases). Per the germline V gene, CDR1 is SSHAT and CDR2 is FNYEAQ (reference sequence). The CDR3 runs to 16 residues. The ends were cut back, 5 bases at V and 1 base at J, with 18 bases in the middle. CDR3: CASSPASRRRSYEQYF. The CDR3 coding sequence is TGTGCCAGCAGCCCCGCATCAAGAAGGAGGTCCTACGAGCAGTACTTC.